This is a list of T cell receptor beta chains from one sample in a study of blood T cell repertoires in COVID-19. Here immunoSEQ multiplex PCR was the method, and the copy in TCRdb shows in-frame clones only, minus some. There are roughly 340,000 clones in the sample; about 90% occur only once, and just under 7.5% lies in the top ten. Sequenced material: peripheral blood. Source of these receptors: a woman in her 70s with COVID-19, enrolled during active disease. Each CDR3 is given with its conserved first and last residue. D genes are given only for firm matches.

j_call | d_call | v_call | cdr3_aa | cdr3_nt
TRBJ1-2 | . | TRBV5-5 | CASSLSGDYGYTF | TGTGCCAGCAGCTTGTCAGGGGACTATGGCTACACCTTC
TRBJ1-6 | TRBD1 | TRBV3-1/TRBV3-2 | CASSQGGQGSNSPLHF | TGTGCCAGCAGCCAAGGGGGACAGGGTTCCAATTCACCCCTCCACTTT
TRBJ2-1 | TRBD2 | TRBV7-9 | CASSLKTSPVF | TGTGCCAGCAGCTTAAAGACTAGCCCAGTCTTC
TRBJ2-7 | TRBD2 | TRBV20-1 | CSASSGGSYEQYF | TGCAGTGCTAGTAGCGGGGGGTCCTACGAGCAGTACTTC
TRBJ1-2 | . | TRBV2 | CASSETRVPKPGGYTF | TGTGCCAGCAGTGAAACCAGGGTCCCCAAACCGGGTGGCTACACCTTC
TRBJ2-3 | . | TRBV12-5 | CASGPGLPTDTQYF | TGTGCTAGTGGTCCGGGACTCCCCACAGATACGCAGTATTTT
TRBJ2-3 | TRBD2 | TRBV7-9 | CASSLAAFSGVNTDTQYF | TGTGCCAGCAGCTTAGCTGCCTTTAGCGGGGTTAACACAGATACGCAGTATTTT
TRBJ2-2 | . | TRBV5-5 | CASSYWGVRDTGELFF | TGTGCCAGCAGCTACTGGGGGGTGAGGGACACCGGGGAGCTGTTTTTT
TRBJ1-2 | . | TRBV5-6 | CASSLANGGYTF | TGTGCCAGCAGCTTGGCCAACGGGGGCTACACCTTC
TRBJ1-1 | . | TRBV4-3 | CASSQMRMTGGTEAFF | TGCGCCAGCAGCCAGATGAGAATGACCGGGGGCACTGAAGCTTTCTTT
TRBJ1-6 | . | TRBV2 | CASSERKSSYNSPLHF | TGTGCCAGCAGCGAGAGGAAGAGCTCCTATAATTCACCCCTCCACTTT
TRBJ2-4 | TRBD1 | TRBV4-3 | CASSQTGDGDIQYF | TGCGCCAGCAGCCAGACAGGGGATGGGGACATTCAGTACTTC
TRBJ1-6 | TRBD1 | TRBV7-2 | CASSLLGQGGSPLHF | TGTGCCAGCAGCCTCTTGGGACAGGGAGGCTCACCCCTCCACTTT
TRBJ1-1 | . | TRBV18 | CASSPPETENTEAFF | TGTGCCAGCTCACCACCTGAGACAGAGAACACTGAAGCTTTCTTT
TRBJ2-2 | . | TRBV12-3/TRBV12-4 | CASSPDRPGELFF | TGTGCCAGCAGTCCCGACAGGCCCGGGGAGCTGTTTTTT
TRBJ1-2 | TRBD1 | TRBV7-9 | CASSFDNGQGKGYTF | TGTGCCAGCAGCTTTGACAACGGACAGGGAAAAGGCTACACCTTC
TRBJ1-2 | TRBD1 | TRBV3-1/TRBV3-2 | CASSQVIPGGLDYGYTF | TGTGCCAGCAGCCAAGTAATCCCAGGGGGCCTAGACTATGGCTACACCTTC
TRBJ2-1 | TRBD1 | TRBV5-1 | CASRRTGGSNEQFF | TGCGCCAGCCGTCGGACAGGGGGATCCAATGAGCAGTTCTTC
TRBJ1-1 | TRBD1 | TRBV19 | CASRRTGRFTEAFF | TGTGCCAGTAGGAGGACAGGGCGTTTCACTGAAGCTTTCTTT
TRBJ1-1 | . | TRBV6-5 | CASYAGYLLNTEAFF | TGTGCCAGCTATGCAGGGTACCTATTGAACACTGAAGCTTTCTTT
TRBJ1-4 | TRBD1 | TRBV15 | CATSRGGQGGEKLFF | TGTGCCACCAGCAGAGGGGGACAGGGTGGGGAAAAACTGTTTTTT
TRBJ1-6 | TRBD1 | TRBV18 | CASSPQNLGQGDNSPLHF | TGTGCCAGCTCACCGCAAAACCTAGGACAGGGGGATAATTCACCCCTCCACTTT
TRBJ2-7 | TRBD1 | TRBV7-2 | CASSNLGQGSYEQYF | TGTGCCAGCAGCAACCTCGGACAGGGATCCTACGAGCAGTACTTC
TRBJ1-2 | . | TRBV9 | CASSARLTDFYGYTF | TGTGCCAGCAGCGCCAGACTGACAGATTTCTATGGCTACACCTTC